This T cell receptor beta chain was documented in a study of T cell repertoires in ileal Crohn's disease. About the study: At postoperative colonoscopy, neoterminal ileum biopsies were taken as M6. General study findings and limits: Every patient over 26.8% clonality showed endoscopic recurrence. Compared with CD4 T cells, sorted CD8 cells carried more expanded clones.

Documented time point: neoterminal ileum biopsy at postoperative endoscopy, about 6 months after surgery. Libraries were prepared by immunoSEQ multiplex PCR; TCRdb keeps only in-frame clonotypes and omits some of them. The table lists about 11,000 clones, 55% to 75% of them singletons, with about 8.3% in the top ten. This clone ranks as large. Its antigen is still unknown. Different DNA sequences within this sample yield the same CDR3. Per the germline V gene, CDR1 is SQVTM and CDR2 is ANQGSEA. This CDR3 region has 13 residues. The germline V and J ends were trimmed by 7 bases and 5 bases, with 15 bases remaining between them.

The clonotype originates from an adult with Crohn's disease. V and J are TRBV29-1 and TRBJ1-5; D uncertain. Sequencing input: ileal tissue. As DNA, the CDR3 is TGCAGCGGTAAGAGGGTCTTCCATCAGCCCCAGCATTTT. Protein sequence: CSGKRVFHQPQHF.